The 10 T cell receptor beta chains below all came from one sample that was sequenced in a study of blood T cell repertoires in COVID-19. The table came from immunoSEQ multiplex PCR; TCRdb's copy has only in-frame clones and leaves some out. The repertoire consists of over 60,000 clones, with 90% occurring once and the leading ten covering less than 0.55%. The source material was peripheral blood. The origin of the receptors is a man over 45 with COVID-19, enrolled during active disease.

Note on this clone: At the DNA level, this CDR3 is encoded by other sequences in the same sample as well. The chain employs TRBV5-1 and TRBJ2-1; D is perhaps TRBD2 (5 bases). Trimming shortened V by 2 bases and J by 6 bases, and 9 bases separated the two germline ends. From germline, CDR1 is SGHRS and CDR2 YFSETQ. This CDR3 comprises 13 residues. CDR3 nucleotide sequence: TGCGCCAGCAGCTTAGCAGCGGCCAATGAGCAGTTCTTC. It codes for CASSLAAANEQFF.

CDR3 DNA: TGTGCCAGCGGAGCGGACCCGACAGATACGCAGTATTTT. This translates into CASGADPTDTQYF. V and J are TRBV5-5 and TRBJ2-3, with D possibly TRBD2 on 5 matching bases. With 7 bases removed from V and 3 bases from J, the gap between germline ends came to 12 bases. CDR3 length: 13 residues. Germline values: CDR1 SGHKS, CDR2 YYEKEE (reference sequence).

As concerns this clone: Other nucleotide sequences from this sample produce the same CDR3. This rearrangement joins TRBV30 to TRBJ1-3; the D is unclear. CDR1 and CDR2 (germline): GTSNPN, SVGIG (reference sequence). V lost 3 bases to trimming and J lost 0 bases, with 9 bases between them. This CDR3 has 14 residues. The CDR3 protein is CAWSARGSGNTIYF. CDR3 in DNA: TGTGCCTGGAGCGCGCGGGGCTCTGGAAACACCATATATTTT.

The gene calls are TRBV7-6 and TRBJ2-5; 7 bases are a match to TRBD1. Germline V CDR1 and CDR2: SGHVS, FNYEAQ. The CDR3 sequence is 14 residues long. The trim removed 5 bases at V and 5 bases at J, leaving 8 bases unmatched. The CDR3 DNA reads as TGTGCCAGCAGCCCATACAGGGGAGAGGAGACCCAGTACTTC. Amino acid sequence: CASSPYRGEETQYF.

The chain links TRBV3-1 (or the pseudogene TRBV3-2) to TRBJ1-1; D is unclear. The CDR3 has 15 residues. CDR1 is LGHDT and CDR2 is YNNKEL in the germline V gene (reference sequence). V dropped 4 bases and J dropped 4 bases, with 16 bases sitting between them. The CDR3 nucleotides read TGTGCCAGCAGCCCCGCGCTAGGGAGTGTCACTGAAGCTTTCTTT. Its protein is CASSPALGSVTEAFF.

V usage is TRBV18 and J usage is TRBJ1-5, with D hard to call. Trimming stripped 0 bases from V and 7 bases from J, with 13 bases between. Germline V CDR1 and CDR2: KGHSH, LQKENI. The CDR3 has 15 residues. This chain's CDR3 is CASSPPLRERQPQHF. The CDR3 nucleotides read TGTGCCAGCTCACCACCCTTGAGGGAGCGACAGCCCCAGCATTTT.

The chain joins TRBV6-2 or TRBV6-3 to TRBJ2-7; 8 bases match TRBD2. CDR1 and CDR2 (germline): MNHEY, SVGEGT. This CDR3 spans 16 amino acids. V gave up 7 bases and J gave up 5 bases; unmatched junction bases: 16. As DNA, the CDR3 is TGTGCCAGCACCCCCGCGCGTCGGGAGGGCCCCAACGAGCAGTACTTC. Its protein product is CASTPARREGPNEQYF.

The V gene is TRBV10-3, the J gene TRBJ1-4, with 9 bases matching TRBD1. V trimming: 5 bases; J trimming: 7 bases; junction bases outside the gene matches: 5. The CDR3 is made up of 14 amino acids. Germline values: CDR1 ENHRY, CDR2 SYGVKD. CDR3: CAISSDRGSEKLFF. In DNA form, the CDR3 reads TGTGCCATCAGTTCGGACAGGGGAAGTGAAAAACTGTTTTTT.

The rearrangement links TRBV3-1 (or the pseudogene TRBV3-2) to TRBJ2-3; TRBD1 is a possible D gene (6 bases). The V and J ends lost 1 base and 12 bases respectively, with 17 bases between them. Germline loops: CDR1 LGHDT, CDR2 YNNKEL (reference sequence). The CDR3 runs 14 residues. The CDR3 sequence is CASSQVHREVPQYF. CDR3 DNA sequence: TGTGCCAGCAGCCAAGTACACAGGGAAGTACCCCAGTATTTT.

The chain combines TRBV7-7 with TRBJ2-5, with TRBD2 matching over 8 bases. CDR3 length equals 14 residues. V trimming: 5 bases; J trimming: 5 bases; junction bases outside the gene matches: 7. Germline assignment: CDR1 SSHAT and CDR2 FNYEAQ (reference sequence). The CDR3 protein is CASSQNRGGETQYF. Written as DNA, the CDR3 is TGTGCCAGCAGCCAAAACCGGGGGGGGGAGACCCAGTACTTC.